These T cell receptor beta chains were read from a single sample in a study of OX40 agonist ivuxolimab in advanced cancers. Clones were sequenced by immunoSEQ multiplex PCR, and TCRdb holds only the in-frame ones, with some missing. The table includes about 60,000 clones, about nine tenths detected once. Sequenced material: CD4+ or CD8+ T cells sorted from blood, taken in a trial of the OX40 agonist ivuxolimab. The source is an adult with an advanced solid tumor such as melanoma, head and neck, liver or kidney cancer. CDR3s leave out the opening cysteine and the closing phenylalanine or tryptophan. Each record gives: J gene, V gene, CDR3 protein.

TRBJ2-1 TRBV11-2 ASSWGHSSYNEQF
TRBJ2-7 TRBV19 ASSRIGTDYEQY
TRBJ2-2 TRBV10-3 AISESRTGGTGELF
TRBJ2-7 TRBV5-4 ATRPLGATYEQY
TRBJ2-7 TRBV11-2 ASSLIPGQGNEQY
TRBJ1-5 TRBV6-1 ASSPYGANQPQH
TRBJ2-2 TRBV10-3 AISDSFTGNTGELF
TRBJ2-3 TRBV27 ASRASGIVNTQY
TRBJ1-1 TRBV11-2 ASSLRTLNTEAF
TRBJ2-5 TRBV27 ASSLSVTSEETQY
TRBJ1-3 TRBV9 ASSVGLNSGNTIY
TRBJ1-1 TRBV18 ASSPGQQGSSF
TRBJ1-2 TRBV7-9 ASSLVGGSYGYT
TRBJ2-3 TRBV13 ASSLDRGIDTQY
TRBJ1-2 TRBV27 ASSLFGTDPKMGYT
TRBJ2-3 TRBV19 ASSIGGAWTDTQY
TRBJ2-7 TRBV28 ASKMDRVSHEQY
TRBJ2-5 TRBV11-2 ASTQGAETQY
TRBJ2-3 TRBV7-2 ASSFAQNTQY
TRBJ2-1 TRBV5-4 ASRPGGLTLKDNEQF
TRBJ1-1 TRBV27 ASTATGRIDWGNTEAF
TRBJ1-1 TRBV28 ASSSRRTFLSGNTEAF
TRBJ1-1 TRBV18 ASSRRGRTEAF
TRBJ2-1 TRBV4-2 ASSQELAGGRNEQF
TRBJ2-7 TRBV7-2 ASSTRSKTYEQY